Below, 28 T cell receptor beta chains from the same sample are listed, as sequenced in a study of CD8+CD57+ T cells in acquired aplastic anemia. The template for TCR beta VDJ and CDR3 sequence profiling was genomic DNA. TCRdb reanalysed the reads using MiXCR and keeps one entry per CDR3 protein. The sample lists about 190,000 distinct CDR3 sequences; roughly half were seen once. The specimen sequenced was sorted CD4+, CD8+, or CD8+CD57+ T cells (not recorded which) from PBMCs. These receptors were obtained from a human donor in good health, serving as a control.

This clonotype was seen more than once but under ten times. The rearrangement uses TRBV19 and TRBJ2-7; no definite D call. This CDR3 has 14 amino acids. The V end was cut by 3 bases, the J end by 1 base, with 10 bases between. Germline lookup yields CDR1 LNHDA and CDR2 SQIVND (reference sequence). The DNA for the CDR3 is TGTGCCAGTAGTATGGACGGTGAATCCTACGAGCAGTACTTC. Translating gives CASSMDGESYEQYF.

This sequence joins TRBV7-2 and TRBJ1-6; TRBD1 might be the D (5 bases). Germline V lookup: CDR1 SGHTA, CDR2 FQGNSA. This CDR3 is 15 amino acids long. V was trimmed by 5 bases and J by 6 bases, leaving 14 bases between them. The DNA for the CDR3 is TGTGCCAGCAGCCAGGGCGGTATGGGTAATTCACCCCTCCACTTT. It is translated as CASSQGGMGNSPLHF.

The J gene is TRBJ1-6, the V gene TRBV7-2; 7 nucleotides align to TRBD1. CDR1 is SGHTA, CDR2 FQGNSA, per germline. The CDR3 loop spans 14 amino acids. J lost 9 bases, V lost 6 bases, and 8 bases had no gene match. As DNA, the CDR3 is TGTGCCAGCAGATGGGGGACAGAGAGTTCACCCCTCCACTTT. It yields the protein CASRWGTESSPLHF.

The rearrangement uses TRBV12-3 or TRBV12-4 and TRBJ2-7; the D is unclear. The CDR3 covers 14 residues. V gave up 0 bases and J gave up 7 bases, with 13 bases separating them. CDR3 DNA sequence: TGTGCCAGCAGTTTAGCGCTAAGATTGGGTGAGCAGTACTTC. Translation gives CASSLALRLGEQYF.

The CDR3 bases are TGTGCCATCAGTGACAGGTCTTTCAATTCACCCCTCCACTTT. As protein: CAISDRSFNSPLHF. J is TRBJ1-6 and V is TRBV10-3; D unclear. The CDR3 has 14 residues. Germline CDR1 ENHRY, CDR2 SYGVKD. V lost 3 bases and J 7 bases, leaving 10 bases between the germline ends.

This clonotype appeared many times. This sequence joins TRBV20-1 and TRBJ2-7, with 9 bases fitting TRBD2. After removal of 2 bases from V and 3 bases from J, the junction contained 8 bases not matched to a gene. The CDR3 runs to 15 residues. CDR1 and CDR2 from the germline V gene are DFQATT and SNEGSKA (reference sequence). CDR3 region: CSARSAGAGGYEQYF. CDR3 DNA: TGCAGTGCTAGATCTGCTGGAGCGGGGGGCTACGAGCAGTACTTC.

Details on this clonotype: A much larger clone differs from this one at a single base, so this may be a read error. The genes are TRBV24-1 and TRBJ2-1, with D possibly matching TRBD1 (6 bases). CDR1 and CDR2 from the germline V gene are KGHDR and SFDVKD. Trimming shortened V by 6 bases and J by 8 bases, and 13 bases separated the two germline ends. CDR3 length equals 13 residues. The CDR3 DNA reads TGTGCCACCAGTTCATCAGGGGAGTATGAGCAGTTCTTC. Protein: CATSSSGEYEQFF.

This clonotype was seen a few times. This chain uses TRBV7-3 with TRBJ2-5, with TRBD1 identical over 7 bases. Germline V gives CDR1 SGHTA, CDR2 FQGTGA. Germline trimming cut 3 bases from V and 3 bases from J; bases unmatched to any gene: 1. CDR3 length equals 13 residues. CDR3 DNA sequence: TGTGCCAGCAGCTTGGGGACAGAAGAGACCCAGTACTTC. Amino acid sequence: CASSLGTEETQYF.

DNA for the CDR3: TGTGCCAGCAGCTTACAGGGGAGGATTGACAATCAGCCCCAGCATTTT. Translating it yields CASSLQGRIDNQPQHF. V and J are TRBV7-8 and TRBJ1-5; D perhaps matches TRBD1 (6 bases). Trimming left V 2 bases short and J 3 bases short, with 14 bases between. The germline V gene encodes CDR1 SGHVS and CDR2 FQNEAQ. This CDR3 region has 16 residues.

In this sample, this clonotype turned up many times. The CDR3 coding sequence is TGTGCCAGCAGCTCTTCCGGGACGCAAAAAGAGACCCAGTACTTC. Encoded protein: CASSSSGTQKETQYF. This sequence joins TRBV7-2 and TRBJ2-5; tentatively, D is TRBD1 or TRBD2 (5 bases each). This CDR3 contains 15 residues. From germline, CDR1 is SGHTA and CDR2 FQGNSA. V was cut by 4 bases and J by 3 bases, with 15 bases left in between.

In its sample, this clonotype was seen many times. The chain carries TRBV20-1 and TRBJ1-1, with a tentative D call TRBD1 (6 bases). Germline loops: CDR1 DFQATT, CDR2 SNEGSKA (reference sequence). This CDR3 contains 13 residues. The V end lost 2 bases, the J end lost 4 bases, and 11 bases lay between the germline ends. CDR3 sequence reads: CSARQQGGTEAFF. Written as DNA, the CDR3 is TGCAGTGCTAGACAACAGGGCGGCACTGAAGCTTTCTTT.

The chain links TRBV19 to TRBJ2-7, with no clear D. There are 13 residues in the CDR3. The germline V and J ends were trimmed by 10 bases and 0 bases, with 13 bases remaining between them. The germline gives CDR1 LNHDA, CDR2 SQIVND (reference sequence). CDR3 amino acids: CAIRVQLSYEQYF. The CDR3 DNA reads TGTGCCATCAGAGTTCAGCTCTCCTACGAGCAGTACTTC. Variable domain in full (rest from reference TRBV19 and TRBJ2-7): DGGITQSPKYLFRKEGQNVTLSCEQNLNHDAMYWYRQDPGQGLRLIYYSQIVNDFQKGDIAEGYSVSREKKESFPLTVTSAQKNPTAFYLCAIRVQLSYEQYFGPGTRLTVT.

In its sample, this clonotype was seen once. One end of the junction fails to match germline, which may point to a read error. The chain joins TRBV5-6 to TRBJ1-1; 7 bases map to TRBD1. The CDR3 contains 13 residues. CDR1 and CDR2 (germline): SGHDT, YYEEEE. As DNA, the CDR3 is TGTGCCAGCAGCTCTAACAGGGGATCGGGAGCTTCCTTT. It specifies CASSSNRGSGASF.

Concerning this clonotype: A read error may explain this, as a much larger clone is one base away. Here the CDR3 DNA reads TGTGCCACCGGGACAGGGGATGAAAAACTGTTTTTT. Translation: CATGTGDEKLFF. The V gene is TRBV10-3, the J gene TRBJ1-4; TRBD1 matches 10 bases. The CDR3 has 12 residues. The germline CDR1 and CDR2 sequences are ENHRY and SYGVKD. With V trimmed by 10 bases and J by 6 bases, 2 bases remained unmatched.

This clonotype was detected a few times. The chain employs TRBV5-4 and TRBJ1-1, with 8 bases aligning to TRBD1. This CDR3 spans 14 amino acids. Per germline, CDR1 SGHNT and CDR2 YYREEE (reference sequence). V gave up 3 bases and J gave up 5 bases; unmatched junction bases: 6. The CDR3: CASSSGQGSTEAFF. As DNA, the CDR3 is TGTGCCAGCAGCTCCGGACAGGGTAGTACTGAAGCTTTCTTT. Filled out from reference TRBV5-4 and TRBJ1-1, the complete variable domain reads ETGVTQSPTHLIKTRGQQVTLRCSSQSGHNTVSWYQQALGQGPQFIFQYYREEENGRGNFPPRFSGLQFPNYSSELNVNALELDDSALYLCASSSGQGSTEAFFGQGTRLTVV.

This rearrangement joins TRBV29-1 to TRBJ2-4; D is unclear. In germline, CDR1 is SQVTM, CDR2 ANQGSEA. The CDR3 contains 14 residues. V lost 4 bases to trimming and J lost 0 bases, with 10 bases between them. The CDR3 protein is CSVVFDLAKNIQYF. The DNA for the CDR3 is TGCAGCGTTGTTTTTGACCTAGCCAAAAACATTCAGTACTTC.

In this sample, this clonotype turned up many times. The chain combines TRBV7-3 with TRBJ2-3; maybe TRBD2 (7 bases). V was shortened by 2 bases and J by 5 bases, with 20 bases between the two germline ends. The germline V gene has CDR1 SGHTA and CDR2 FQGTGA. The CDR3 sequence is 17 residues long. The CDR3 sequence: CASSLFPGEGEVDTQYF. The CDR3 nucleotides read TGTGCCAGCAGCTTATTTCCGGGGGAGGGGGAAGTAGATACGCAGTATTTT.

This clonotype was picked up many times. As DNA, the CDR3 is TGTGCCAGCAGTTCTCAGGAGAATCAGCCCCAGCATTTT. It is translated as CASSSQENQPQHF. The rearrangement joins TRBV6-5 to TRBJ1-5, with D uncertain. The CDR3 is made up of 13 amino acids. V was trimmed by 4 bases and J by 4 bases, leaving 8 bases between them. Germline CDR1 MNHEY, CDR2 SVGAGI.

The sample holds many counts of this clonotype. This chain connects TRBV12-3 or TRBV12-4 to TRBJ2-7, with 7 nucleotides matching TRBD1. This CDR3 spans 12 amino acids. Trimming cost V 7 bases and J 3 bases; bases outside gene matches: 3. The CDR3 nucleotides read TGTGCCAGCACGCGACAGGGCTACGAGCAGTACTTC. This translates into CASTRQGYEQYF.

The chain's CDR3 is CAISDPTGGRETQYF. Here the CDR3 DNA reads TGTGCCATCAGTGATCCGACAGGGGGCAGGGAGACCCAGTACTTC. This rearrangement joins TRBV10-3 to TRBJ2-5; 10 bases align to TRBD1. Germline assignment: CDR1 ENHRY and CDR2 SYGVKD. The CDR3 length is 15 residues. The trim removed 3 bases at V and 5 bases at J, leaving 6 bases unmatched.

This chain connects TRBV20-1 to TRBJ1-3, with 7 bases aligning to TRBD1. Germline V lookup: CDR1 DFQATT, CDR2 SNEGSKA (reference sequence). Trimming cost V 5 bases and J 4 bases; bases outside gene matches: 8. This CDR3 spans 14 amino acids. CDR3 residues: CSALGGSGGNTIYF. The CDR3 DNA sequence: TGCAGTGCTTTAGGGGGCTCGGGGGGAAACACCATATATTTT.

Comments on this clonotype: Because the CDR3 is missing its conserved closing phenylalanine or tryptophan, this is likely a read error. CDR3 bases: TGTGCCATCAGTGAGCTTTCGACAGACTATAATTCACCCCTCCACCTT. Amino acids: CAISELSTDYNSPLHL. The chain joins TRBV10-3 to TRBJ1-6, with D maybe TRBD1 (5 bases). The germline V gene encodes CDR1 ENHRY and CDR2 SYGVKD. The CDR3 contains 16 residues. Trimming left V 2 bases short and J 3 bases short, with 11 bases between.

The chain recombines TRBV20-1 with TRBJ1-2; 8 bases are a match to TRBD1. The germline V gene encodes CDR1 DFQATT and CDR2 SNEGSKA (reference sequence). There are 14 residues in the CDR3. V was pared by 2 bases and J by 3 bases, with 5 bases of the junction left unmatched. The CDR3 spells CSARHRGDHYGYTF. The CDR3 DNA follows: TGCAGTGCTAGACACAGGGGGGATCACTATGGCTACACCTTC.

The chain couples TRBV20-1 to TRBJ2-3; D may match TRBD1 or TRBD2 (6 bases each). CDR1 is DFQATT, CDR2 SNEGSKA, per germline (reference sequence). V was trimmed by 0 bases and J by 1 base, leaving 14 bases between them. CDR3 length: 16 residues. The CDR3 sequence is CSARDRSGGRTDTQYF. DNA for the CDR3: TGCAGTGCTAGAGACCGGTCTGGGGGGCGCACAGATACGCAGTATTTT.

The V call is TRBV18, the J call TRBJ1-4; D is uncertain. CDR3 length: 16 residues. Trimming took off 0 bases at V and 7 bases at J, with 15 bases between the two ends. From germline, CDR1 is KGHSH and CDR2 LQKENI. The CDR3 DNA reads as TGTGCCAGCTCACCACCCGGACGGGCCTGGAGTGAAAAACTGTTTTTT. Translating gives CASSPPGRAWSEKLFF.

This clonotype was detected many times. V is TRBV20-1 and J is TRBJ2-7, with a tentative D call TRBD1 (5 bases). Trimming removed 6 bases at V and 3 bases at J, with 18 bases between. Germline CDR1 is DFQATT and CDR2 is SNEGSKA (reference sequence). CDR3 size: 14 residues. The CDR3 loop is CSAPFREGFYEQYF. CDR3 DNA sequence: TGCAGTGCCCCCTTCAGGGAAGGGTTCTACGAGCAGTACTTC.

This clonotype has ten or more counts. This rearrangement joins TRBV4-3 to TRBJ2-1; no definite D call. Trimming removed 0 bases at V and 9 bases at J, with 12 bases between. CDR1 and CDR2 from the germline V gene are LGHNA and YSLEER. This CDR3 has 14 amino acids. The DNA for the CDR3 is TGCGCCAGCAGCCAAGATCCCGATTCGGGTGAGCAGTTCTTC. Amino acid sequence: CASSQDPDSGEQFF.

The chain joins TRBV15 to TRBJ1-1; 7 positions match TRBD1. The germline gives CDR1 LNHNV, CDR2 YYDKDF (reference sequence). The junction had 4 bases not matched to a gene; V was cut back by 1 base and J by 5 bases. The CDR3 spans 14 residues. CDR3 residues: CATSRGQGWTEAFF. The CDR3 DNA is TGTGCCACCAGCAGAGGACAGGGTTGGACTGAAGCTTTCTTT.